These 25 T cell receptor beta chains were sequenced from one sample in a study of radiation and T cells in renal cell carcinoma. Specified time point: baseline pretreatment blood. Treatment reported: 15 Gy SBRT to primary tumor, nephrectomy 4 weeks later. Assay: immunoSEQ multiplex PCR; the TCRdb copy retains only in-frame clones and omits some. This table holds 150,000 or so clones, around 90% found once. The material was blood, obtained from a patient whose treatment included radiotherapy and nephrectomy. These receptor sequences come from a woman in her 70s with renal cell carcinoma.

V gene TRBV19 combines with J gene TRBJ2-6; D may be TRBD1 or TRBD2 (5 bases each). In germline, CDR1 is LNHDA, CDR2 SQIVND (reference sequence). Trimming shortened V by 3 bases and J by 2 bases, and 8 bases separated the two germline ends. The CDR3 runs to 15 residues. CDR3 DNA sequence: TGTGCCAGTAGTATTCAGGGACCTGGGGCCAACGTCCTGACTTTC. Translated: CASSIQGPGANVLTF.

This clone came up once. CDR3 amino acids: CSALPTPGANYGYTF. The CDR3 DNA is TGCAGCGCCCTTCCCACCCCCGGAGCTAACTATGGCTACACCTTC. The V gene is TRBV29-1, the J gene TRBJ1-2; D is ambiguous. Looked up from germline, CDR1 is SQVTM and CDR2 is ANQGSEA. V lost 7 bases and J lost 0, with 18 bases in between. The CDR3 sequence is 15 residues long.

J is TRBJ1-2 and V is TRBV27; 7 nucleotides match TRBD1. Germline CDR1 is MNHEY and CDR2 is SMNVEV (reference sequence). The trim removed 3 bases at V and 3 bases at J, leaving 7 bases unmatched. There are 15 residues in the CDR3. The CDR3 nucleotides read TGTGCCAGCAGTTTCCGACAGGGAGATCACTATGGCTACACCTTC. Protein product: CASSFRQGDHYGYTF.

This CDR3 reads CASSLSGGTLGEQYF. The CDR3 nucleotides read TGCGCCAGCAGCTTGTCCGGCGGGACCCTCGGTGAGCAGTACTTC. The rearrangement uses TRBV5-1 and TRBJ2-7; maybe TRBD2 (6 bases). The CDR3 length is 15 residues. V was cut by 1 base and J by 7 bases, with 18 bases left in between. The germline V gene encodes CDR1 SGHRS and CDR2 YFSETQ.

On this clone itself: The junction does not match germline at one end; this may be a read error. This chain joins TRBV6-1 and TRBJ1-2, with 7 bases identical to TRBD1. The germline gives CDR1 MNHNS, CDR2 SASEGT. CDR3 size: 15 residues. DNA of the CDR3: TGTGCCAGCAGAGAAGGACAGGAGCGGAACTATGGCTACACCTTC. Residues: CASREGQERNYGYTF.

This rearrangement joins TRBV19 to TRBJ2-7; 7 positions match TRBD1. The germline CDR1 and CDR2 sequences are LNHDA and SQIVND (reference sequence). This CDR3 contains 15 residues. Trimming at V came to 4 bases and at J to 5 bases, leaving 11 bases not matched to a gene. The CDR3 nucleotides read TGTGCCAGTAGTACAGCCCAGACAGGGCCCCACGAGCAGTACTTC. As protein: CASSTAQTGPHEQYF.

Here the CDR3 DNA reads TGTGCCAGCTCACCAGGAGCTCAGCCCCAGCATTTT. Its protein is CASSPGAQPQHF. The chain joins TRBV18 to TRBJ1-5; D is uncertain. CDR1 and CDR2 (germline): KGHSH, LQKENI. The CDR3 loop spans 12 amino acids. V was cut by 2 bases and J by 6 bases, with 5 bases left in between. The full variable domain, completed using reference TRBV18 and TRBJ1-5, is NAGVMQNPRHLVRRRGQEARLRCSPMKGHSHVYWYRQLPEEGLKFMVYLQKENIIDESGMPKERFSAEFPKEGPSILRIQQVVRGDSAAYFCASSPGAQPQHFGDGTRLSIL.

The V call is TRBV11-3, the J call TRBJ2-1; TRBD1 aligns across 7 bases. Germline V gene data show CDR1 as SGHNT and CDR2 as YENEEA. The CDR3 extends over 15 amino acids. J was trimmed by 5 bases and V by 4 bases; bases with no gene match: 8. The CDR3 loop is CASSYDRASDNEQFF. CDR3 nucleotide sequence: TGTGCCAGCAGCTATGACAGGGCATCCGACAATGAGCAGTTCTTC.

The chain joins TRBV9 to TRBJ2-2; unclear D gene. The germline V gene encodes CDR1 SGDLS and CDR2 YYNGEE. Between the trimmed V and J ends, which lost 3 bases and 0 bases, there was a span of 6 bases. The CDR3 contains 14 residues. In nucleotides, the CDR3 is TGTGCCAGCAGCGAGGCGGCGAACACCGGGGAGCTGTTTTTT. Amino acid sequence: CASSEAANTGELFF.

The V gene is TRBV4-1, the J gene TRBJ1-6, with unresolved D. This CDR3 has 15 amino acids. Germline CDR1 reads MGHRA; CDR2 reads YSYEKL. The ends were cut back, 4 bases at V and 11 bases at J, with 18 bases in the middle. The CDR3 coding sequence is TGCGCCAGCAGCCGCGGTAATATTGCGCTCGCACCCCTCCACTTT. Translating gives CASSRGNIALAPLHF.

This CDR3 is CASSLWTSGKDEQFF. CDR3 in DNA: TGTGCCAGCAGCTTGTGGACTAGCGGGAAGGATGAGCAGTTCTTC. The chain combines TRBV5-5 with TRBJ2-1, with TRBD2 matching 12 bases. Germline CDR1 reads SGHKS; CDR2 reads YYEKEE (reference sequence). Germline trimming cut 1 base from V and 8 bases from J; bases unmatched to any gene: 4. The CDR3 has 15 residues.

In DNA, the CDR3 is TGTGCCAGCAGGGCTAGTGTGATAGAGACCCAGTACTTC. As protein: CASRASVIETQYF. The chain combines TRBV6-1 with TRBJ2-5; the D is unclear. The CDR3 length is 13 residues. With 6 bases removed from V and 4 bases from J, the gap between germline ends came to 12 bases. The germline gives CDR1 MNHNS, CDR2 SASEGT.

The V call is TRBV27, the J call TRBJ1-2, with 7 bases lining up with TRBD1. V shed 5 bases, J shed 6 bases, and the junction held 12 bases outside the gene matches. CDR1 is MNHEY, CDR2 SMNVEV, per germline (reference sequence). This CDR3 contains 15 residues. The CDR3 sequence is CASSPGDRGFNGYTF. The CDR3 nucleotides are TGTGCCAGCAGTCCCGGGGACAGAGGTTTTAATGGCTACACCTTC.

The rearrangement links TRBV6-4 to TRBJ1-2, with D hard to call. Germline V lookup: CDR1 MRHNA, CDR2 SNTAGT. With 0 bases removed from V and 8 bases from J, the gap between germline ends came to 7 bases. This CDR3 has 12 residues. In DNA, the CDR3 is TGTGCCAGCAGTGACTCAGGGCAGGGCTACACCTTC. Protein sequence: CASSDSGQGYTF.

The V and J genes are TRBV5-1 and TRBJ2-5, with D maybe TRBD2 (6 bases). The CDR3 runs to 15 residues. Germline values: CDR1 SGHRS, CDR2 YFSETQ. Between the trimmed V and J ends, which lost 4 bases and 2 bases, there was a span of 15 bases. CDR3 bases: TGCGCCAGCAGCCTACCCCTCGGGGGTCAAGAGACCCAGTACTTC. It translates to CASSLPLGGQETQYF. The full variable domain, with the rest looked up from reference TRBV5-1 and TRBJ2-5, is KAGVTQTPRYLIKTRGQQVTLSCSPISGHRSVSWYQQTPGQGLQFLFEYFSETQRNKGNFPGRFSGRQFSNSRSEMNVSTLELGDSALYLCASSLPLGGQETQYFGPGTRLLVL.

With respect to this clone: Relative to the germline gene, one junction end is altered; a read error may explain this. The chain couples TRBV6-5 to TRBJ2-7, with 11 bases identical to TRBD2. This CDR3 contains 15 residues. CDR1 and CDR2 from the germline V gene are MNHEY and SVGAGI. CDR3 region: CASRRTSGFNYEQCF. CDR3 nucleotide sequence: TGTGCCAGCAGGAGGACTAGCGGGTTTAACTACGAGCAGTGCTTC.

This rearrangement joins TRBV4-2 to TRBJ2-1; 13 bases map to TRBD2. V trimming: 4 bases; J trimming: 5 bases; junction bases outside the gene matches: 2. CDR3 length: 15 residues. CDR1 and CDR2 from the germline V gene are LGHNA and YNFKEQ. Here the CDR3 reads CASSPLAGGNNEQFF. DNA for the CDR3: TGTGCCAGCAGCCCACTAGCGGGGGGGAACAATGAGCAGTTCTTC.

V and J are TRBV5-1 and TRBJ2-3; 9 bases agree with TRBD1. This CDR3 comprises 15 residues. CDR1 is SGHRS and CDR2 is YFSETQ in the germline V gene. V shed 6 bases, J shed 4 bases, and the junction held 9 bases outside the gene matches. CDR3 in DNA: TGCGCCAGCACCACAGGGGGCAACTCCGCAGATACGCAGTATTTT. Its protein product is CASTTGGNSADTQYF.

The CDR3 coding sequence is TGTGCCAGCAGCTTGTGGGGTACATTCACAGATACGCAGTATTTT. This translates into CASSLWGTFTDTQYF. The chain uses TRBV5-6 and TRBJ2-3; no clear D gene. Per the germline V gene, CDR1 is SGHDT and CDR2 is YYEEEE. Trimming stripped 1 base from V and 2 bases from J, with 11 bases between. The CDR3 loop spans 15 amino acids.

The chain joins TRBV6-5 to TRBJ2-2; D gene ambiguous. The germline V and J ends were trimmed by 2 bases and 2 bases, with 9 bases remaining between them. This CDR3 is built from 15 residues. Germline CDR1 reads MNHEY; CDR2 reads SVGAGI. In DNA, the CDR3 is TGTGCCAGCAGTTACCGACGACTCAACACCGGGGAGCTGTTTTTT. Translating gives CASSYRRLNTGELFF.

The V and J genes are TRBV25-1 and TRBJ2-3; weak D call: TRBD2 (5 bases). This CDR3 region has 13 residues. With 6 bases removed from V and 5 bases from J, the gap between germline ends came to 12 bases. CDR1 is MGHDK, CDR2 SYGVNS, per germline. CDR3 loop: CASSVLVRDTQYF. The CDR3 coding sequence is TGTGCCAGCAGCGTACTAGTCAGAGATACGCAGTATTTT. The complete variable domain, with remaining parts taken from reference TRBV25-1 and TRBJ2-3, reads EADIYQTPRYLVIGTGKKITLECSQTMGHDKMYWYQQDPGMELHLIHYSYGVNSTEKGDLSSESTVSRIRTEHFPLTLESARPSHTSQYLCASSVLVRDTQYFGPGTRLTVL.

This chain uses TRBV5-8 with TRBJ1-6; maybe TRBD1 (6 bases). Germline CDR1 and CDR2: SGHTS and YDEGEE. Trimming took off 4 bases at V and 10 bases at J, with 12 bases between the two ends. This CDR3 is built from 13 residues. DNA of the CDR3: TGTGCCAGCAGCGGGAAACAGGGCTCACCCCTCCACTTT. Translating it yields CASSGKQGSPLHF.

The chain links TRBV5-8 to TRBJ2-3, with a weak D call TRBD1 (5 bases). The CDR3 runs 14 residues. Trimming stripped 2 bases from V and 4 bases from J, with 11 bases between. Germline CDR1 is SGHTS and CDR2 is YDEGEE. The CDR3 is CASSLIQGADTQYF. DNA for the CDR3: TGTGCCAGCAGCTTAATCCAGGGTGCAGATACGCAGTATTTT.

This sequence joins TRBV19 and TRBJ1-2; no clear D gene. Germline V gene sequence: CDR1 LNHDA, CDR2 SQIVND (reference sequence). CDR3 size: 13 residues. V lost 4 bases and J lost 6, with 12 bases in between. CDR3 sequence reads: CASSRQGKDGYTF. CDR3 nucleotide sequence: TGTGCCAGTAGTAGACAAGGGAAGGATGGCTACACCTTC.

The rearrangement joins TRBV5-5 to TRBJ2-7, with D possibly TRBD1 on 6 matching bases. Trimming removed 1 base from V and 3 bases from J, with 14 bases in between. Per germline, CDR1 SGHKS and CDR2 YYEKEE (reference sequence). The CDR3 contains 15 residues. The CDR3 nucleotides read TGTGCCAGCAGCTTGATCGGGGACACGATCTACGAGCAGTACTTC. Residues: CASSLIGDTIYEQYF.